One T cell receptor (beta chain) is described in this entry. V lost 7 bases, J lost 4 bases, and 11 bases lay in between. The CDR3 totals 13 residues. Germline CDR1 and CDR2: MDHEN and SYDVKM. The PCR ran on 60 Vbeta and 13 Jbeta primers. Only in-frame clones appear in the TCRdb table, and some are missing; sequencing was by immunoSEQ multiplex PCR. The sample lists about 130,000 clones; 80% were seen once. The sample is drawn from a study of cytomegalovirus exposure and HLA in healthy donors. The rearrangement joins TRBV28 to TRBJ1-3; tentative D call: TRBD1 (5 bases). Sequenced material: PBMCs. The receptor was derived from a man aged 25 to 45 in good health and CMV-seronegative. CDR3 DNA sequence: TGTGCCAGCAAGGTCCCAGGGGGAAACACCATATATTTT. Protein product: CASKVPGGNTIYF.